The rows below give T cell receptor beta chains drawn from one sample of a study of control samples from healthy donors and cancer patients. Clones were read by immunoSEQ multiplex PCR, and TCRdb kept only the in-frame ones, dropping some. The sample lists roughly 20,000 clones; roughly four fifths were seen once. Sequencing was carried out using PBMCs. The receptor set was obtained from a man between 60 and 75 years old with head and neck cancer. Both conserved end residues are part of each CDR3. Each record gives: V gene, CDR3 length, D gene, clone size, J gene, CDR3 protein, CDR3 DNA. A D gene is named only where the DNA matches it firmly. Clone size appears in some rows only: once, few, many, or a class for an expanded clone.

TRBV5-1	14	.	.	TRBJ2-3	CASSLGREADTQYF	TGCGCCAGCAGCTTGGGGAGGGAGGCAGATACGCAGTATTTT
TRBV5-1	15	.	.	TRBJ2-3	CASSSPGSATDTQYF	TGCGCCAGCAGCTCTCCAGGTTCTGCCACAGATACGCAGTATTTT
TRBV15	13	.	few	TRBJ2-3	CATSRAGGDTQYF	TGTGCCACCAGCAGAGCCGGGGGCGATACGCAGTATTTT
TRBV24-1	20	.	once	TRBJ1-2	CATSDPDRLPPRSSNYGYTF	TGTGCCACCAGTGATCCCGACAGACTCCCCCCTCGTTCCTCTAACTATGGCTACACCTTC
TRBV2	15	TRBD2	.	TRBJ2-2	CASSEPGGLDGELFF	TGTGCCAGCAGTGAGCCGGGGGGGCTCGACGGGGAGCTGTTTTTT
TRBV3-1/TRBV3-2	17	.	.	TRBJ2-2	CASSQAGLITNTGELFF	TGTGCCAGCAGCCAAGCGGGCTTGATCACCAATACCGGGGAGCTGTTTTTT
TRBV5-1	13	.	.	TRBJ1-1	CASSLDTTTEAFF	TGCGCCAGCAGCTTAGACACTACCACTGAAGCTTTCTTT
TRBV5-1	15	TRBD1	.	TRBJ1-1	CASSEGTGPPTEAFF	TGCGCCAGCAGCGAAGGGACAGGGCCTCCCACTGAAGCTTTCTTT
TRBV5-1	14	TRBD1	once	TRBJ2-7	CASSLSTGDYEQYF	TGCGCCAGCAGCTTGTCGACAGGGGATTACGAGCAGTACTTC
TRBV9	15	TRBD2	.	TRBJ2-1	CASSVKRGGYNEQFF	TGTGCCAGCAGCGTCAAGCGGGGGGGCTACAATGAGCAGTTCTTC
TRBV30	14	.	.	TRBJ1-2	CAWSGGGKKGGYTF	TGTGCCTGGAGCGGTGGGGGGAAGAAAGGCGGCTACACCTTC
TRBV5-1	13	TRBD1	.	TRBJ2-7	CASSYPGQYEQYF	TGCGCCAGCAGCTACCCGGGACAGTACGAGCAGTACTTC
TRBV27	17	TRBD2	.	TRBJ2-1	CASSLGALAGRDNEQFF	TGTGCCAGCAGTCTGGGAGCCCTAGCGGGGAGAGACAATGAGCAGTTCTTC
TRBV11-3	13	.	.	TRBJ2-1	CASSLVNYNEQFF	TGTGCCAGCAGCTTAGTCAACTACAATGAGCAGTTCTTC
TRBV5-5	15	.	few	TRBJ2-3	CASSLDLVGTDTQYF	TGTGCCAGCAGCTTGGATCTTGTGGGCACAGATACGCAGTATTTT